Below, 20 T cell receptor beta chains from the same sample are listed, as sequenced in a study of blood T cell repertoires in COVID-19. The method was immunoSEQ multiplex PCR; TCRdb's version includes in-frame clones alone and lacks a portion of them. Among approximately 190,000 clones, roughly 82% were seen once, and the ten largest hold roughly 5.2%. Sequenced: PBMCs or T cells enriched from blood (not recorded which). These receptors were taken from an older woman with acute COVID-19.

The J gene is TRBJ2-2, the V gene TRBV5-6, with 10 bases fitting TRBD1. The V segment lost 4 bases and the J segment 6 bases; nucleotides outside the gene matches: 9. This CDR3 has 16 residues. Germline values: CDR1 SGHDT, CDR2 YYEEEE. DNA for the CDR3: TGTGCCAGCAGCCCGACCGGGACAGGGGCCTCCGGGGAGCTGTTTTTT. Translated: CASSPTGTGASGELFF.

The chain employs TRBV6-5 and TRBJ1-2; D is unresolved. There are 12 residues in the CDR3. Germline V gene data show CDR1 as MNHEY and CDR2 as SVGAGI. Trimming took off 9 bases at V and 0 bases at J, with 8 bases between the two ends. The chain's CDR3 is CARRNPNYGYTF. The CDR3 bases are TGTGCCAGGAGGAATCCTAACTATGGCTACACCTTC.

Only a few counts were recorded for this clone. V and J are TRBV2 and TRBJ1-6; TRBD1 matches 8 bases. After removal of 5 bases from V and 7 bases from J, the junction contained 4 bases not matched to a gene. There are 14 residues in the CDR3. Germline-derived CDR1 and CDR2 are SNHLY and FYNNEI. CDR3 residues: CASSSRDRNSPLHF. Written as DNA, the CDR3 is TGTGCCAGCAGTTCCCGGGACAGGAATTCACCCCTCCACTTT.

This chain connects TRBV3-1 (or the pseudogene TRBV3-2) to TRBJ2-5; 9 bases match TRBD2. The CDR3 contains 16 residues. V lost 1 base, J lost 2 bases, and 5 bases stayed unmatched. Per the germline V gene, CDR1 is LGHDT and CDR2 is YNNKEL (reference sequence). CDR3 DNA sequence: TGTGCCAGCAGCCAAGCCCCCCTAGCGGGGCAAGAGACCCAGTACTTC. Residues: CASSQAPLAGQETQYF.

The chain couples TRBV5-1 to TRBJ2-2; D not resolved. Trimming left V 0 bases short and J 0 bases short, with 6 bases between. Germline V gene lookup returns CDR1 SGHRS and CDR2 YFSETQ. The CDR3 sequence is 15 residues long. CDR3 region: CASSLASANTGELFF. CDR3 sequence (DNA): TGCGCCAGCAGCTTGGCATCGGCGAACACCGGGGAGCTGTTTTTT. Full variable domain (remainder filled in from reference TRBV5-1 and TRBJ2-2): KAGVTQTPRYLIKTRGQQVTLSCSPISGHRSVSWYQQTPGQGLQFLFEYFSETQRNKGNFPGRFSGRQFSNSRSEMNVSTLELGDSALYLCASSLASANTGELFFGEGSRLTVL.

The chain carries TRBV6-1 and TRBJ1-1, with 8 nucleotides matching TRBD1. Germline trimming cut 3 bases from V and 4 bases from J; bases unmatched to any gene: 4. Germline V gene lookup returns CDR1 MNHNS and CDR2 SASEGT. The CDR3 is 14 residues long. As DNA, the CDR3 is TGTGCCAGCAGTGAGACAGGGGTGGGCACTGAAGCTTTCTTT. It specifies CASSETGVGTEAFF.

The chain links TRBV12-3 or TRBV12-4 to TRBJ1-2, with D unresolved. Trimming took 5 bases from V and 7 from J, leaving 14 bases between them. The CDR3 spans 13 residues. This chain's CDR3 is CASSPQRATGYTF. The CDR3 region has the DNA TGTGCCAGCAGTCCCCAGCGGGCTACTGGCTACACCTTC.

V and J are TRBV5-1 and TRBJ2-7, with TRBD2 identical over 13 bases. The CDR3 runs to 14 residues. The V gene's germline CDR1 is SGHRS and CDR2 YFSETQ. With V trimmed by 5 bases and J by 5 bases, 4 bases remained unmatched. CDR3 in DNA: TGCGCCAGCAGAGGGACTAGCGGGGCGAACGAGCAGTACTTC. It is translated as CASRGTSGANEQYF.

V is TRBV9 and J is TRBJ2-1; possible D gene TRBD2, 6 bases. Per the germline V gene, CDR1 is SGDLS and CDR2 is YYNGEE. This CDR3 is built from 14 residues. Between the trimmed V and J ends, which lost 0 bases and 12 bases, there was a span of 16 bases. DNA for the CDR3: TGTGCCAGCAGCGTAGGGGGGGTCCCAGGTATGCAGTTCTTC. It specifies CASSVGGVPGMQFF.

The V gene is TRBV10-2, the J gene TRBJ2-2, with no clear D. The CDR3 is 14 residues long. Looked up from germline, CDR1 is WSHSY and CDR2 is SAAADI. With 5 bases removed from V and 2 bases from J, the gap between germline ends came to 9 bases. CDR3 sequence: CASSLDTNTGELFF. Here the CDR3 DNA reads TGCGCCAGCAGTCTCGACACAAACACCGGGGAGCTGTTTTTT.

The gene calls are TRBV18 and TRBJ1-2; 8 bases map to TRBD1. V lost 3 bases to trimming and J lost 2 bases; unmatched junction nucleotides: 8. The CDR3 consists of 16 residues. Per the germline V gene, CDR1 is KGHSH and CDR2 is LQKENI. CDR3 in DNA: TGTGCCAGCTCACCGCGGACAGGGTTCGGGAACTATGGCTACACCTTC. It is translated as CASSPRTGFGNYGYTF.

The V and J genes are TRBV29-1 and TRBJ2-7; the match to TRBD2 covers 11 bases. Germline V gene lookup returns CDR1 SQVTM and CDR2 ANQGSEA. The length of the CDR3 is 19 residues. J gave up 0 bases and V 5 bases, and 18 bases lay outside the gene matches. Here the CDR3 reads CSVSYLGLAGGWGSYEQYF. DNA of the CDR3: TGCAGCGTTTCCTACCTTGGGCTAGCGGGAGGTTGGGGCTCCTACGAGCAGTACTTC.

The chain combines TRBV11-3 with TRBJ2-1, with 9 bases identical to TRBD2. CDR1 is SGHNT and CDR2 is YENEEA in the germline V gene. The junction had 15 bases not matched to a gene; V was cut back by 0 bases and J by 9 bases. This CDR3 contains 18 residues. CDR3 amino acids: CASSLDGASGNSTGEQFF. The CDR3 DNA reads as TGTGCCAGCAGCTTAGATGGGGCTAGCGGGAACTCGACCGGTGAGCAGTTCTTC.

This clone was observed once. This chain links TRBV5-1 with TRBJ1-5; 8 bases agree with TRBD1. The junction had 9 bases not matched to a gene; V was cut back by 0 bases and J by 10 bases. The CDR3 covers 15 residues. Germline V lookup: CDR1 SGHRS, CDR2 YFSETQ. CDR3 amino acids: CASSLAGTGVEPQHF. For the CDR3, the DNA is TGCGCCAGCAGCTTGGCTGGGACAGGCGTAGAACCCCAGCATTTT.

This clone has more than one count but fewer than ten. J is TRBJ1-4 and V is TRBV4-3, with D maybe TRBD1 (5 bases). V was trimmed by 8 bases and J by 6 bases, leaving 13 bases between them. Germline V gives CDR1 LGHNA, CDR2 YSLEER. The CDR3 is made up of 13 amino acids. The CDR3 DNA reads as TGCGCCAGCTCCGACAGTAGGCATGAAAAACTGTTTTTT. This encodes CASSDSRHEKLFF.

V and J are TRBV7-6 and TRBJ2-1; 11 bases line up with TRBD2. CDR3 size: 15 residues. CDR1 is SGHVS and CDR2 is FNYEAQ in the germline V gene. Germline trimming cut 5 bases from V and 4 bases from J; bases unmatched to any gene: 4. The chain's CDR3 is CASSTGLAGYNEQFF. As DNA, the CDR3 is TGTGCCAGCAGCACAGGACTAGCGGGTTACAATGAGCAGTTCTTC. Full variable domain (outside the CDR3, taken from reference TRBV7-6 and TRBJ2-1): GAGVSQSPRYKVTKRGQDVALRCDPISGHVSLYWYRQALGQGPEFLTYFNYEAQQDKSGLPNDRFSAERPEGSISTLTIQRTEQRDSAMYRCASSTGLAGYNEQFFGPGTRLTVL.

This chain uses TRBV7-8 with TRBJ2-1; TRBD2 agrees at 9 bases. Germline CDR1 SGHVS, CDR2 FQNEAQ. V gave up 5 bases and J gave up 0 bases; unmatched junction bases: 11. This CDR3 is 18 amino acids long. Written as DNA, the CDR3 is TGTGCCAGCAGCCGGGGGGAAGCGGGAGGCTACTCCTACAATGAGCAGTTCTTC. It is translated as CASSRGEAGGYSYNEQFF.

V gene TRBV9 combines with J gene TRBJ1-1; weak D call: TRBD1 (5 bases). Germline V gives CDR1 SGDLS, CDR2 YYNGEE. Trimming shortened V by 3 bases and J by 3 bases, and 9 bases separated the two germline ends. The CDR3 contains 13 residues. The CDR3 DNA reads as TGTGCCAGCAGCGAGGGGATGGACACTGAAGCTTTCTTT. Its protein is CASSEGMDTEAFF.

The J gene is TRBJ1-2, the V gene TRBV5-3; no firm D call. TRBV5-3 is annotated as an ORF whose role is uncertain. V gave up 5 bases and J gave up 6 bases, with 17 bases separating them. CDR3 size: 14 residues. The CDR3 region has the DNA TGTGCCAGAAGACATCCTGCCCTCAGAAATGGCTACACCTTC. Encoded protein: CARRHPALRNGYTF.

J is TRBJ1-6 and V is TRBV9, with D tentatively TRBD1 (5 bases). Trimming pared 0 bases from V and 7 bases from J, leaving 11 bases between. Per germline, CDR1 SGDLS and CDR2 YYNGEE. CDR3 length: 15 amino acids. The CDR3 DNA reads as TGTGCCAGCAGCGTAGGTGGGGCAGAAAATTCACCCCTCCACTTT. This gives the protein CASSVGGAENSPLHF.